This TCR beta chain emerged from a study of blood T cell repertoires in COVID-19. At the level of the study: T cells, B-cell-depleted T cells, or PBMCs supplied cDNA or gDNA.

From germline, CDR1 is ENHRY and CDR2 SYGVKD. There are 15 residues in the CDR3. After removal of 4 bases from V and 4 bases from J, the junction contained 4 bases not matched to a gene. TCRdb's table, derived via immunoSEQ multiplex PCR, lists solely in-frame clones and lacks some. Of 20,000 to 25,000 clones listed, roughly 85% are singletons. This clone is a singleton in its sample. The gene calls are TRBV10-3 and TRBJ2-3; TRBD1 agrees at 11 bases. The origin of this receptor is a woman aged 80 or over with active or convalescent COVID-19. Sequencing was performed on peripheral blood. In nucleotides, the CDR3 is TGTGCCATCAGTGCGGGGGACAGGGGGTCAGATACGCAGTATTTT. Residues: CAISAGDRGSDTQYF.